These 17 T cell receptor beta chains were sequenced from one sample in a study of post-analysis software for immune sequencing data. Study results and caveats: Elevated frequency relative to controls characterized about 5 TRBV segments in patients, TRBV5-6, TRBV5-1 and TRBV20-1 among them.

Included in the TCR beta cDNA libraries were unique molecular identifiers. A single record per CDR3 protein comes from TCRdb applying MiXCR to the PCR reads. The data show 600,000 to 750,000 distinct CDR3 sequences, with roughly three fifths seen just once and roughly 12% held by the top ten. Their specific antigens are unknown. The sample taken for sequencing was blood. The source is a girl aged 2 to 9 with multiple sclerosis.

The CDR3 loop reads CASSLSGPVDTQYF. The CDR3 DNA reads as TGTGCCAGCAGCTTAAGTGGACCCGTCGATACGCAGTATTTT. This sequence joins TRBV5-6 and TRBJ2-3, with D uncertain. Trimming took off 2 bases at V and 6 bases at J, with 13 bases between the two ends. The germline CDR1 and CDR2 sequences are SGHDT and YYEEEE. There are 14 residues in the CDR3.

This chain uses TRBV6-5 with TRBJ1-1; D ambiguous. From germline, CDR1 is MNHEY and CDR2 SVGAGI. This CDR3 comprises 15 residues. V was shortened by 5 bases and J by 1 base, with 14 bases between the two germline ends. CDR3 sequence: CASSGIRTANTEAFF. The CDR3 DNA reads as TGTGCCAGCAGTGGGATCCGGACCGCGAACACTGAAGCTTTCTTT.

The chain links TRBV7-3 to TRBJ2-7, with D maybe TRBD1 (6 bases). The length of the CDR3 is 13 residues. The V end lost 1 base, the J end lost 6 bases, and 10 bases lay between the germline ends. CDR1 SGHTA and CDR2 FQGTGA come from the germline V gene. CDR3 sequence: CASSLIEQGEQYF. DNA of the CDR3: TGTGCCAGCAGCTTAATCGAACAGGGCGAGCAGTACTTC.

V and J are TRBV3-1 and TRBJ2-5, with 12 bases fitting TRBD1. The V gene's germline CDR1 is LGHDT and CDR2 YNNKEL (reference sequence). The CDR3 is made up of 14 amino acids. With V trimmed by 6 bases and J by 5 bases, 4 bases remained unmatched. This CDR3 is CASSLGTGGETQYF. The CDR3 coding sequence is TGTGCCAGCAGTCTCGGGACAGGGGGCGAGACCCAGTACTTC.

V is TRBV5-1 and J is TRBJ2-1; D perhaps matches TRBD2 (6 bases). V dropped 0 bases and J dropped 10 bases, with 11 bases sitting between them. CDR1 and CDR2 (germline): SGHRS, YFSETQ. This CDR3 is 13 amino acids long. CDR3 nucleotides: TGCGCCAGCAGCTTGGCCGGAGGGGAAGAGCAGTTCTTC. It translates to CASSLAGGEEQFF.

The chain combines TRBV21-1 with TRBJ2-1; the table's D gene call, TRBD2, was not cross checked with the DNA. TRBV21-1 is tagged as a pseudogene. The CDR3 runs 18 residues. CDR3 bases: TGTGCCAGCAGCGCCCGACTAGCGGGGGGGCAGCTGACGAGTGAGCAGTTCTTC. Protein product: CASSARLAGGQLTSEQFF.

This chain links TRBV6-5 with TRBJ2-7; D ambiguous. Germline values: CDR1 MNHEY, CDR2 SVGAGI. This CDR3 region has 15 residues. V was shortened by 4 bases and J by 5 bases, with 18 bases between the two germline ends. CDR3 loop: CASSSVDSVGNEQYF. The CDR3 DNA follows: TGTGCCAGCAGTTCCGTAGATTCGGTTGGGAACGAGCAGTACTTC.

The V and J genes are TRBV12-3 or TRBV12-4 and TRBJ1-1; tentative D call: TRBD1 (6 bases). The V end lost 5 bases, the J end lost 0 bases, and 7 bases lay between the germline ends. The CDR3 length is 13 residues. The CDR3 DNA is TGTGCCAGCAGTACAGGGCTGAACACTGAAGCTTTCTTT. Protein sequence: CASSTGLNTEAFF.

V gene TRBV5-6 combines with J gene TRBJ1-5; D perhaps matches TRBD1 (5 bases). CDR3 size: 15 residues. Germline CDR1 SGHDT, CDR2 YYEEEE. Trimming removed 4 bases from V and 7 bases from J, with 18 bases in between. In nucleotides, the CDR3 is TGTGCCAGCAGCATAGGCGGGGGGTCGTGGCAGCCCCAGCATTTT. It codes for CASSIGGGSWQPQHF.

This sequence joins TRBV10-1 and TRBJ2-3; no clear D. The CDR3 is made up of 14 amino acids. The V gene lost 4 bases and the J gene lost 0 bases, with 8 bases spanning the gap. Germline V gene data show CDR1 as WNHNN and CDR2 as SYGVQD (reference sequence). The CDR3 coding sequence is TGCGCCAGCAGTGGACCATTTAGCACAGATACGCAGTATTTT. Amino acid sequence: CASSGPFSTDTQYF.

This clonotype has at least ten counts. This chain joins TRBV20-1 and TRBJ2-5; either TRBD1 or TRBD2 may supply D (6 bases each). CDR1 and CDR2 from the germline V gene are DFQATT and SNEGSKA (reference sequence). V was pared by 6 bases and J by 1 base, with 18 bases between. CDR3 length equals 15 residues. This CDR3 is CSATDGGRTQETQYF. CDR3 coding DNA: TGCAGTGCCACAGATGGGGGGCGGACCCAAGAGACCCAGTACTTC.

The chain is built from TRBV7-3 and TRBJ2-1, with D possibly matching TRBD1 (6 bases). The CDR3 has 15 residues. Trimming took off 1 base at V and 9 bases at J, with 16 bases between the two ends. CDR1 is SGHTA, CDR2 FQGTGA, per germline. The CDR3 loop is CASSLMGAHGSEQFF. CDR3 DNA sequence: TGTGCCAGCAGCTTAATGGGGGCTCACGGCTCTGAGCAGTTCTTC.

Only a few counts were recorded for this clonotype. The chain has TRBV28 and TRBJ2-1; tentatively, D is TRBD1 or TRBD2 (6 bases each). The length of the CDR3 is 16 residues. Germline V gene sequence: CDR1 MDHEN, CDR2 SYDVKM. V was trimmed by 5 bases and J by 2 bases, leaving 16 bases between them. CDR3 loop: CASSLLRGQAYNEQFF. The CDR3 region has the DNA TGTGCCAGCAGTCTTCTACGGGGGCAAGCCTACAATGAGCAGTTCTTC. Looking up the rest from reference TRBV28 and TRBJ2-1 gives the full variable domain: DVKVTQSSRYLVKRTGEKVFLECVQDMDHENMFWYRQDPGLGLRLIYFSYDVKMKEKGDIPEGYSVSREKKERFSLILESASTNQTSMYLCASSLLRGQAYNEQFFGPGTRLTVL.

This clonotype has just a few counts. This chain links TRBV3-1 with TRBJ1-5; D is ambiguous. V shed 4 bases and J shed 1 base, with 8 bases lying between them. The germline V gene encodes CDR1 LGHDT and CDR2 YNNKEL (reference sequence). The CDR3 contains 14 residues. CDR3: CASSRSASNQPQHF. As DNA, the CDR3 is TGTGCCAGCAGCCGGTCGGCAAGCAATCAGCCCCAGCATTTT.

CDR3 DNA sequence: TGTGCCAGCAGTTACGGGGTCAGTTATGGCTACACCTTC. Residues: CASSYGVSYGYTF. This chain uses TRBV6-5 with TRBJ1-2, with no clear D. Per the germline V gene, CDR1 is MNHEY and CDR2 is SVGAGI. This CDR3 is built from 13 residues. Trimming shortened V by 2 bases and J by 5 bases, and 9 bases separated the two germline ends.

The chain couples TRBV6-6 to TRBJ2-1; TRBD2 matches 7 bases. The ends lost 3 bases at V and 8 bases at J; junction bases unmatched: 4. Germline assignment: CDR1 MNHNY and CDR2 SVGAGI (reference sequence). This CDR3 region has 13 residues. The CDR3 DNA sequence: TGTGCCAGCAGTTATAGCGGGTCCCATGAGCAGTTCTTC. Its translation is CASSYSGSHEQFF.

The CDR3 protein is CSAQGVGETQYF. The CDR3 DNA sequence: TGCAGTGCACAGGGGGTGGGAGAGACCCAGTACTTC. The V gene is TRBV20-1, the J gene TRBJ2-5; 8 bases are a match to TRBD1. With V trimmed by 6 bases and J by 4 bases, 4 bases remained unmatched. Germline CDR1 is DFQATT and CDR2 is SNEGSKA (reference sequence). This CDR3 is 12 amino acids long.